A selection of T cell receptor beta chains follows, all from one sample in a study of Graves' ophthalmopathy and Graves' hyperthyroidism. TCRdb redid the calling of the multiplex PCR reads with MiXCR, one entry per CDR3 protein. The sample records about half a million distinct CDR3 sequences, 13% to 15% being singletons. The sample was blood. Receptors originate from a woman aged 30 to 39 with Graves' ophthalmopathy. CDR3s include the opening cysteine and the closing phenylalanine or tryptophan. D genes are given only for firm matches. A row's size may be missing; if present it is once, few, many or a size class.

D gene: TRBD1; V gene: TRBV2; clone size: .; J gene: TRBJ1-2; CDR3 protein: CASSEGLDRGFYGYTF; CDR3 DNA: TGTGCCAGCAGTGAAGGGCTAGACAGGGGGTTTTATGGCTACACCTTC
D gene: TRBD1; V gene: TRBV6-5; clone size: .; J gene: TRBJ2-4; CDR3 protein: CASSYGGQGASIQYF; CDR3 DNA: TGTGCCAGCAGTTACGGGGGACAGGGGGCAAGCATTCAGTACTTC
D gene: .; V gene: TRBV12-3/TRBV12-4; clone size: many; J gene: TRBJ2-5; CDR3 protein: CASSLAGGVQETQYF; CDR3 DNA: TGTGCCAGCAGTTTAGCGGGAGGCGTCCAAGAGACCCAGTACTTC
D gene: TRBD1; V gene: TRBV5-1; clone size: many; J gene: TRBJ2-7; CDR3 protein: CASSLGQGGYEQYF; CDR3 DNA: TGTGCCAGCAGCCTAGGACAGGGCGGATACGAGCAGTACTTC
D gene: .; V gene: TRBV5-1; clone size: many; J gene: TRBJ1-2; CDR3 protein: CASSLRSVGDYGYTF; CDR3 DNA: TGCGCCAGCAGCTTGCGATCTGTGGGGGACTATGGCTACACCTTC
D gene: .; V gene: TRBV6-1; clone size: .; J gene: TRBJ1-2; CDR3 protein: CASSEFWVGPGGYGYTF; CDR3 DNA: TGTGCCAGCAGTGAATTTTGGGTCGGGCCAGGCGGCTATGGCTACACCTTC
D gene: .; V gene: TRBV5-1; clone size: many; J gene: TRBJ2-7; CDR3 protein: CASSLSGGRIYEQYF; CDR3 DNA: TGCGCCAGCAGCTTGTCCGGGGGCCGAATCTACGAGCAGTACTTC
D gene: TRBD1; V gene: TRBV18; clone size: few; J gene: TRBJ1-2; CDR3 protein: CASSPDRSGYTF; CDR3 DNA: TGTGCCAGCTCACCGGACAGGTCCGGCTACACCTTC
D gene: .; V gene: TRBV7-3; clone size: many; J gene: TRBJ2-2; CDR3 protein: CASSLGPSGELFF; CDR3 DNA: TGTGCCAGCAGCTTAGGCCCGTCCGGGGAGCTGTTTTTT
D gene: TRBD1; V gene: TRBV11-2; clone size: many; J gene: TRBJ2-7; CDR3 protein: CASSRSGGRNSYEQYF; CDR3 DNA: TGTGCCAGCAGCCGCTCAGGGGGTAGAAACTCCTACGAGCAGTACTTC
D gene: .; V gene: TRBV28; clone size: many; J gene: TRBJ1-5; CDR3 protein: CASSFLEVGNQPQHF; CDR3 DNA: TGTGCCAGCAGTTTCCTCGAGGTTGGCAATCAGCCCCAGCATTTT
D gene: .; V gene: TRBV18; clone size: many; J gene: TRBJ2-2; CDR3 protein: CASSPQGTHTGELFF; CDR3 DNA: TGTGCCAGCTCACCACAAGGCACACACACCGGGGAGCTGTTTTTT
D gene: .; V gene: TRBV30; clone size: .; J gene: TRBJ2-5; CDR3 protein: CAWKGRTTGETQYF; CDR3 DNA: TGTGCCTGGAAGGGCCGCACGACGGGCGAGACCCAGTACTTC
D gene: .; V gene: TRBV12-3/TRBV12-4; clone size: many; J gene: TRBJ2-5; CDR3 protein: CASSFSTVMETQYF; CDR3 DNA: TGTGCCAGCAGTTTTTCGACTGTTATGGAGACCCAGTACTTC
D gene: .; V gene: TRBV2; clone size: many; J gene: TRBJ2-5; CDR3 protein: CASRAALWETQYF; CDR3 DNA: TGTGCCAGCAGGGCTGCGTTGTGGGAGACCCAGTACTTC
D gene: .; V gene: TRBV7-3; clone size: few; J gene: TRBJ1-1; CDR3 protein: CASSPAGATEAFF; CDR3 DNA: TGTGCCAGCAGTCCTGCGGGGGCGACTGAAGCTTTCTTT
D gene: .; V gene: TRBV6-2/TRBV6-3; clone size: many; J gene: TRBJ1-5; CDR3 protein: CASSYANQPQHF; CDR3 DNA: TGTGCCAGCAGTTACGCTAATCAGCCCCAGCATTTT
D gene: .; V gene: TRBV15; clone size: many; J gene: TRBJ2-7; CDR3 protein: CATSILSGEQYF; CDR3 DNA: TGTGCCACCAGCATTCTTAGCGGCGAGCAGTACTTC
D gene: .; V gene: TRBV7-3; clone size: many; J gene: TRBJ2-5; CDR3 protein: CASSSLVQETQYF; CDR3 DNA: TGTGCCAGCAGCTCCTTAGTACAAGAGACCCAGTACTTC
D gene: .; V gene: TRBV12-3/TRBV12-4; clone size: .; J gene: TRBJ1-2; CDR3 protein: CASSLRRLMGYGYTF; CDR3 DNA: TGTGCCAGCAGTTTGAGACGATTAATGGGCTATGGCTACACCTTC
D gene: .; V gene: TRBV29-1; clone size: many; J gene: TRBJ1-2; CDR3 protein: CSVYFGGGYTF; CDR3 DNA: TGCAGCGTCTACTTTGGTGGGGGCTACACCTTC
D gene: .; V gene: TRBV28; clone size: many; J gene: TRBJ2-7; CDR3 protein: CASSFPNQAYEQYF; CDR3 DNA: TGTGCCAGCAGTTTTCCGAACCAGGCCTACGAGCAGTACTTC
D gene: TRBD1; V gene: TRBV6-2/TRBV6-3; clone size: many; J gene: TRBJ2-7; CDR3 protein: CASSDRDEQYF; CDR3 DNA: TGTGCCAGCAGTGACAGGGACGAGCAGTACTTC
D gene: .; V gene: TRBV6-5; clone size: many; J gene: TRBJ2-7; CDR3 protein: CASSYRSSSYEQYF; CDR3 DNA: TGTGCCAGCAGTTACCGCTCTAGCTCCTACGAGCAGTACTTC
D gene: .; V gene: TRBV24-1; clone size: many; J gene: TRBJ2-6; CDR3 protein: CATSDYRIGANVLTF; CDR3 DNA: TGTGCCACCAGTGACTATAGAATCGGGGCCAACGTCCTGACTTTC
D gene: .; V gene: TRBV19; clone size: many; J gene: TRBJ2-6; CDR3 protein: CASRGKGANVLTF; CDR3 DNA: TGTGCCAGCAGGGGAAAGGGGGCCAACGTCCTGACTTTC
D gene: .; V gene: TRBV15; clone size: .; J gene: TRBJ1-3; CDR3 protein: CATSLKQGYTIYF; CDR3 DNA: TGTGCCACCAGCCTTAAACAGGGATACACCATATATTTT
D gene: TRBD1; V gene: TRBV6-5; clone size: many; J gene: TRBJ1-3; CDR3 protein: CASSYSGQSSGNTIYF; CDR3 DNA: TGTGCCAGCAGTTACTCGGGACAGAGCTCTGGAAACACCATATATTTT
D gene: TRBD2; V gene: TRBV30; clone size: .; J gene: TRBJ2-5; CDR3 protein: CAWSRTSGSQETQYF; CDR3 DNA: TGTGCCTGGAGTCGGACTAGCGGGAGCCAAGAGACCCAGTACTTC
D gene: .; V gene: TRBV28; clone size: .; J gene: TRBJ1-1; CDR3 protein: CASSLYPKGATEAFF; CDR3 DNA: TGTGCCAGCAGTTTATATCCAAAGGGCGCCACTGAAGCTTTCTTT
D gene: TRBD1; V gene: TRBV13; clone size: .; J gene: TRBJ1-5; CDR3 protein: CASSAIVDRGFFPRPNQPQHF; CDR3 DNA: TGTGCCAGCAGCGCCATCGTCGACAGGGGGTTCTTCCCCCGTCCGAATCAGCCCCAGCATTTT
D gene: .; V gene: TRBV28; clone size: many; J gene: TRBJ2-7; CDR3 protein: CASRMARGRGGEQYF; CDR3 DNA: TGTGCCAGCAGAATGGCCCGGGGACGAGGAGGCGAGCAGTACTTC
D gene: .; V gene: TRBV28; clone size: many; J gene: TRBJ1-5; CDR3 protein: CASSWERVWGGNQPQHF; CDR3 DNA: TGTGCCAGCAGTTGGGAAAGGGTGTGGGGGGGGAATCAGCCCCAGCATTTT
D gene: .; V gene: TRBV6-1; clone size: many; J gene: TRBJ2-7; CDR3 protein: CASSEELFLYEQYF; CDR3 DNA: TGTGCCAGCAGTGAAGAACTTTTCCTCTACGAGCAGTACTTC
D gene: TRBD2; V gene: TRBV20-1; clone size: many; J gene: TRBJ2-7; CDR3 protein: CSAAGLAQSSHEQYF; CDR3 DNA: TGCAGTGCAGCGGGACTAGCACAGAGTTCCCACGAGCAGTACTTC
D gene: .; V gene: TRBV6-1; clone size: many; J gene: TRBJ2-2; CDR3 protein: CASSAGTPNTGELFF; CDR3 DNA: TGTGCCAGCAGTGCCGGGACACCTAACACCGGGGAGCTGTTTTTT
D gene: .; V gene: TRBV11-1; clone size: many; J gene: TRBJ1-2; CDR3 protein: CASSSLLQDLVDGYTF; CDR3 DNA: TGTGCCAGCAGCTCCCTTCTACAGGACTTGGTGGATGGCTACACCTTC
D gene: .; V gene: TRBV19; clone size: .; J gene: TRBJ2-2; CDR3 protein: CASSSREITGELFF; CDR3 DNA: TGTGCCAGTAGTTCACGGGAGATCACCGGGGAGCTGTTTTTT
D gene: .; V gene: TRBV7-2; clone size: .; J gene: TRBJ2-1; CDR3 protein: CASSPTYYNEQFF; CDR3 DNA: TGTGCCAGCAGCCCGACCTATTACAATGAGCAGTTCTTC
D gene: TRBD2; V gene: TRBV11-2; clone size: few; J gene: TRBJ2-7; CDR3 protein: CASTWTSGASYEQYF; CDR3 DNA: TGTGCCAGCACCTGGACTAGCGGGGCCTCCTACGAGCAGTACTTC
D gene: TRBD2; V gene: TRBV28; clone size: many; J gene: TRBJ2-5; CDR3 protein: CASSPPGGGSPQETQYF; CDR3 DNA: TGTGCCAGCAGTCCCCCGGGAGGGGGATCGCCCCAAGAGACCCAGTACTTC
D gene: .; V gene: TRBV20-1; clone size: many; J gene: TRBJ2-5; CDR3 protein: CSARIGFYETQYF; CDR3 DNA: TGCAGTGCTAGGATTGGCTTCTACGAGACCCAGTACTTC
D gene: TRBD1; V gene: TRBV28; clone size: many; J gene: TRBJ1-2; CDR3 protein: CASSPNPVQGNYGYTF; CDR3 DNA: TGTGCCAGCAGCCCTAATCCGGTACAGGGGAACTATGGCTACACCTTC
D gene: TRBD1; V gene: TRBV20-1; clone size: many; J gene: TRBJ1-5; CDR3 protein: CSAREWGQASDQPQHF; CDR3 DNA: TGCAGTGCTAGAGAGTGGGGACAGGCCAGCGATCAGCCCCAGCATTTT
D gene: TRBD1; V gene: TRBV29-1; clone size: many; J gene: TRBJ2-7; CDR3 protein: CSVHRQGEWEQYF; CDR3 DNA: TGCAGCGTGCATCGACAGGGGGAGTGGGAGCAGTACTTC